The rows below give T cell receptor beta chains drawn from one sample of a study of vaccination and CD4 T cells after COVID-19. No antigen is known for these receptors. TCRdb fed the PCR reads into MiXCR, producing one record per CDR3 protein. The table lists around 15,000 distinct CDR3 sequences, roughly 53% of them singletons. Sequenced sample: CD4+ T cells from blood, cultured in vitro. The origin of the receptors is a human donor who had recovered from COVID-19. CDR3s include the opening cysteine and the closing phenylalanine or tryptophan. The order of the fields is D gene, clone size, V gene, J gene, CDR3 protein, CDR3 DNA. A D gene is named only where the DNA matches it firmly. Not every row has a clone size; where given, it reads once, few, many or a size class.

>.|.|TRBV24-1|TRBJ2-1
CATSDHGRFVQFF
TGTGCCACCAGTGATCACGGACGTTTTGTGCAGTTCTTC
>.|.|TRBV5-1|TRBJ1-1
CASSPGGSADWAFF
TGCGCCAGCAGCCCGGGGGGGAGTGCGGATTGGGCTTTCTTT
>TRBD1|.|TRBV7-8|TRBJ1-1
CASSLYRGAAEAFF
TGTGCCAGCAGCTTATACAGGGGGGCCGCTGAAGCTTTCTTT
>.|.|TRBV19|TRBJ2-2
CASWRGAANTGELFF
TGTGCCAGTTGGAGGGGGGCGGCGAACACCGGGGAGCTGTTTTTT
>.|.|TRBV19|TRBJ1-1
CASSAGVGNTEAFF
TGTGCCAGCTCCGCAGGGGTGGGAAACACTGAAGCTTTCTTT
>TRBD1|.|TRBV7-3|TRBJ2-1
CASSSQTGRTYNEQFF
TGTGCCAGCAGCTCTCAGACAGGGCGGACCTACAATGAGCAGTTCTTC
>.|.|TRBV4-1|TRBJ1-1
CASSPRLGGTEAFF
TGCGCCAGCAGCCCCCGGCTGGGGGGCACTGAAGCTTTCTTT
>.|few|TRBV28|TRBJ1-5
CASSFFPGGWQGEPQHF
TGTGCCAGCAGTTTCTTCCCCGGCGGTTGGCAGGGAGAGCCCCAGCATTTT
>TRBD2|once|TRBV7-2|TRBJ2-2
CASSLDPGLAVGELFF
TGTGCCAGCAGCTTAGATCCGGGACTAGCGGTCGGGGAGCTGTTTTTT
>.|.|TRBV11-3|TRBJ1-1
CASSFTRNTEAFF
TGTGCCAGCAGCTTCACAAGGAACACTGAAGCTTTCTTT
>.|.|TRBV5-6|TRBJ1-1
CASSLGGGGRYTEAFF
TGTGCCAGCAGCTTGGGCGGCGGGGGTCGGTACACTGAAGCTTTCTTT
>.|.|TRBV12-3/TRBV12-4|TRBJ1-2
CASRNVGGIYGYTF
TGTGCCAGCAGGAACGTGGGAGGGATCTATGGCTACACCTTC
>TRBD1|.|TRBV6-4|TRBJ2-2
CASRGWRQGMFRTGELFF
TGTGCCAGCAGGGGGTGGCGACAGGGGATGTTTCGGACCGGGGAGCTGTTTTTT
>.|few|TRBV12-3/TRBV12-4|TRBJ1-2
CASKDRHLHGYTF
TGTGCCAGCAAGGACAGACACCTCCATGGCTACACCTTC
>.|.|TRBV4-1|TRBJ1-2
CASSQDRVSVGYTF
TGCGCCAGCAGCCAAGATCGGGTGAGCGTTGGCTACACCTTC
>.|.|TRBV11-2|TRBJ1-2
CAPRRGPARHNYGYTF
TGTGCCCCCAGGCGGGGACCGGCAAGACATAACTATGGCTACACCTTC
>.|.|TRBV12-3/TRBV12-4|TRBJ1-3
CASSPRAEGTIYF
TGTGCCAGCAGTCCGAGGGCGGAGGGCACCATATATTTT
>TRBD2|.|TRBV7-2|TRBJ2-3
CASSFTSGRVINTQYF
TGTGCCAGCAGCTTCACTAGCGGGAGAGTAATAAATACGCAGTATTTT
>TRBD1|.|TRBV27|TRBJ1-1
CASRGTGLLEAFF
TGTGCCAGCAGAGGGACAGGGCTCCTTGAAGCTTTCTTT
>.|few|TRBV7-2|TRBJ2-7
CASSSSGSGQEQYF
TGTGCCAGCAGTTCCTCCGGCAGCGGGCAAGAGCAGTACTTC
>TRBD1|.|TRBV7-2|TRBJ1-2
CASSLRGTGASFGYTF
TGTGCCAGCAGCCTCCGTGGGACAGGGGCTTCGTTTGGCTACACCTTC
>.|.|TRBV7-9|TRBJ2-7
CASSPSTRSSYEQYF
TGTGCCAGCAGCCCCTCTACACGGAGCTCCTACGAGCAGTACTTC
>TRBD2|.|TRBV7-3|TRBJ2-2
CASSLASGRSGELFF
TGTGCCAGCAGCCTAGCCAGCGGGAGGTCTGGGGAGCTGTTTTTT